The 17 T cell receptor beta chains reported below all come from one sample, sequenced in a study of cytomegalovirus exposure and HLA in healthy donors. In the PCR, 60 Vbeta and 13 Jbeta primers were used. TCRdb keeps only in-frame clones here, not all; method: immunoSEQ multiplex PCR. The profile covers approximately 110,000 clones, with about 81% appearing a single time and about 1% taken by the ten largest. The source material was PBMCs. Receptors were obtained from a woman in her twenties or thirties in good health and CMV-seronegative.

The chain links TRBV7-8 to TRBJ2-1; TRBD2 aligns across 11 bases. The length of the CDR3 is 15 residues. V lost 5 bases to trimming and J lost 3 bases; unmatched junction nucleotides: 3. CDR1 is SGHVS and CDR2 is FQNEAQ in the germline V gene. As DNA, the CDR3 is TGTGCCAGCAGCGTCGGGACTAGCGGCTACAATGAGCAGTTCTTC. Translating gives CASSVGTSGYNEQFF.

V is TRBV5-1 and J is TRBJ1-3; the D is unclear. The CDR3 has 16 amino acids. Germline CDR1 SGHRS, CDR2 YFSETQ. V dropped 4 bases and J dropped 0 bases, with 14 bases sitting between them. The CDR3 nucleotides read TGCGCCAGCAGCCCAACCCTAGGGAGCTCTGGAAACACCATATATTTT. It yields the protein CASSPTLGSSGNTIYF. Full variable domain (remainder filled in from reference TRBV5-1 and TRBJ1-3): KAGVTQTPRYLIKTRGQQVTLSCSPISGHRSVSWYQQTPGQGLQFLFEYFSETQRNKGNFPGRFSGRQFSNSRSEMNVSTLELGDSALYLCASSPTLGSSGNTIYFGEGSWLTVV.

This chain links TRBV5-1 with TRBJ2-3; a weak D match, TRBD2 (7 bases). The CDR3 length is 16 residues. Germline V lookup: CDR1 SGHRS, CDR2 YFSETQ. Trimming shortened V by 0 bases and J by 1 base, and 12 bases separated the two germline ends. CDR3 residues: CASSLAGEGGTDTQYF. The DNA of the CDR3 is TGCGCCAGCAGCTTGGCCGGGGAGGGGGGCACAGATACGCAGTATTTT.

The V and J genes are TRBV11-2 and TRBJ2-1, with TRBD2 matching 7 bases. Germline CDR1 and CDR2: SGHAT and FQNNGV. J lost 5 bases, V lost 5 bases, and 9 bases had no gene match. This CDR3 spans 15 amino acids. The CDR3, as DNA: TGTGCCAGCAGCGCTTATAGCGGGTCGAACAATGAGCAGTTCTTC. This codes for CASSAYSGSNNEQFF.

This clone showed up just once. V usage is TRBV2 and J usage is TRBJ2-3, with TRBD2 identical over 11 bases. The germline CDR1 and CDR2 sequences are SNHLY and FYNNEI. The V segment lost 5 bases and the J segment 5 bases; nucleotides outside the gene matches: 6. This CDR3 has 15 residues. This CDR3 reads CASSLASGGLDTQYF. CDR3 DNA: TGTGCCAGCAGTTTGGCTAGCGGGGGGTTAGATACGCAGTATTTT. Full variable domain (missing parts from reference TRBV2 and TRBJ2-3): EPEVTQTPSHQVTQMGQEVILRCVPISNHLYFYWYRQILGQKVEFLVSFYNNEISEKSEIFDDQFSVERPDGSNFTLKIRSTKLEDSAMYFCASSLASGGLDTQYFGPGTRLTVL.

This rearrangement joins TRBV30 to TRBJ1-2, with D hard to call. The CDR3 is 16 amino acids. Trimming cost V 5 bases and J 8 bases, with 27 bases left between them. The germline V gene has CDR1 GTSNPN and CDR2 SVGIG (reference sequence). The CDR3 here is CAWDAGDGGSFLGYTF. CDR3 DNA sequence: TGTGCCTGGGATGCGGGCGACGGAGGATCTTTTTTAGGCTACACCTTC.

The chain uses TRBV18 and TRBJ2-5, with 11 bases identical to TRBD1. CDR1 is KGHSH and CDR2 is LQKENI in the germline V gene. V shed 2 bases, J shed 4 bases, and the junction held 9 bases outside the gene matches. This CDR3 contains 17 residues. CDR3 in DNA: TGTGCCAGCTCACCATGGGACAGGGGGATAATTACAGAGACCCAGTACTTC. Translated: CASSPWDRGIITETQYF.

The chain uses TRBV2 and TRBJ2-3; 9 bases align to TRBD2. This CDR3 region has 15 residues. The junction had 5 bases not matched to a gene; V was cut back by 7 bases and J by 0 bases. Germline assignment: CDR1 SNHLY and CDR2 FYNNEI. The DNA for the CDR3 is TGTGCCAGCAACCCCGGACTAGCGAGCACAGATACGCAGTATTTT. Its protein is CASNPGLASTDTQYF.

V is TRBV7-2 and J is TRBJ2-5; D is possibly TRBD1 (6 bases). In germline, CDR1 is SGHTA, CDR2 FQGNSA. V gave up 5 bases and J gave up 0 bases, with 10 bases separating them. This CDR3 contains 14 residues. The chain's CDR3 is CASSLGHHQETQYF. DNA of the CDR3: TGTGCCAGCAGCCTGGGACACCACCAAGAGACCCAGTACTTC.

The chain joins TRBV28 to TRBJ2-1, with D possibly matching TRBD1 (7 bases). Trimming stripped 1 base from V and 7 bases from J, with 23 bases between. The germline CDR1 and CDR2 sequences are MDHEN and SYDVKM. The CDR3 covers 18 residues. CDR3 coding DNA: TGTGCCAGCAGTTTATCCGAACGGGCAGGGGGGTTTCAGAATGAGCAGTTCTTC. This encodes CASSLSERAGGFQNEQFF.

V usage is TRBV10-3 and J usage is TRBJ2-4; possible D gene TRBD1, 6 bases. Between the trimmed V and J ends, which lost 3 bases and 7 bases, there was a span of 10 bases. This CDR3 is built from 13 residues. CDR1 is ENHRY, CDR2 SYGVKD, per germline. The CDR3 sequence is CAISDGRGNIQYF. The DNA of the CDR3 is TGTGCCATCAGTGACGGCAGGGGCAACATTCAGTACTTC.

The chain combines TRBV4-2 with TRBJ2-3, with D maybe TRBD2 (6 bases). Germline CDR1 reads LGHNA; CDR2 reads YNFKEQ. V shed 4 bases and J shed 4 bases, with 12 bases lying between them. The CDR3 runs to 14 residues. CDR3 in amino acids: CASSLGSRPDTQYF. DNA of the CDR3: TGTGCCAGCAGCCTCGGGAGTCGCCCAGATACGCAGTATTTT.

The chain links TRBV19 to TRBJ1-4, with D tentatively TRBD1 (5 bases). The CDR3 is 14 amino acids. Germline assignment: CDR1 LNHDA and CDR2 SQIVND (reference sequence). V dropped 4 bases and J dropped 4 bases, with 10 bases sitting between them. In nucleotides, the CDR3 is TGTGCCAGTAGTACACCGGGGGTTAATGAAAAACTGTTTTTT. It is translated as CASSTPGVNEKLFF. Complete variable domain (other parts from reference TRBV19 and TRBJ1-4): DGGITQSPKYLFRKEGQNVTLSCEQNLNHDAMYWYRQDPGQGLRLIYYSQIVNDFQKGDIAEGYSVSREKKESFPLTVTSAQKNPTAFYLCASSTPGVNEKLFFGSGTQLSVL.

In DNA form, the CDR3 reads TGTGCCAGCAGCGCCACGGGGGGGTCGAGGACAGATACGCAGTATTTT. It translates to CASSATGGSRTDTQYF. The chain joins TRBV11-2 to TRBJ2-3; 8 positions agree with TRBD2. Germline CDR1 reads SGHAT; CDR2 reads FQNNGV. V dropped 5 bases and J dropped 3; count of bases not matched to a gene: 10. The CDR3 sequence is 16 residues long.

The gene calls are TRBV5-8 and TRBJ2-5; D might be TRBD2 (6 bases). Germline-derived CDR1 and CDR2 are SGHTS and YDEGEE. With 4 bases removed from V and 5 bases from J, the gap between germline ends came to 21 bases. The CDR3 extends over 16 amino acids. CDR3 nucleotides: TGTGCCAGCAGCCCCGGACCCCAGGAGGGTGGGGAGACCCAGTACTTC. This translates into CASSPGPQEGGETQYF.

The count of this clone is one. V gene TRBV23-1 combines with J gene TRBJ1-5, with a possible D match to TRBD1 (5 bases). TRBV23-1 is noted as an ORF with a role that remains uncertain. This CDR3 is 15 amino acids long. Deletions cut 2 bases from V and 2 bases from J, with 10 bases between. CDR3 DNA sequence: TGCGCCAGCAGTCAAAAAGGGGCCGGCAATCAGCCCCAGCATTTT. It is translated as CASSQKGAGNQPQHF.

The chain couples TRBV7-9 to TRBJ2-7; weak D call: TRBD1 (6 bases). Germline CDR1 is SEHNR and CDR2 is FQNEAQ (reference sequence). CDR3 size: 15 residues. Trimming stripped 5 bases from V and 0 bases from J, with 14 bases between. CDR3 loop: CASSPKGGSSYEQYF. The CDR3 DNA reads TGTGCCAGCAGCCCGAAAGGGGGAAGCTCCTACGAGCAGTACTTC. Drawing the rest from reference TRBV7-9 and TRBJ2-7, the complete variable domain is DTGVSQNPRHKITKRGQNVTFRCDPISEHNRLYWYRQTLGQGPEFLTYFQNEAQLEKSRLLSDRFSAERPKGSFSTLEIQRTEQGDSAMYLCASSPKGGSSYEQYFGPGTRLTVT.